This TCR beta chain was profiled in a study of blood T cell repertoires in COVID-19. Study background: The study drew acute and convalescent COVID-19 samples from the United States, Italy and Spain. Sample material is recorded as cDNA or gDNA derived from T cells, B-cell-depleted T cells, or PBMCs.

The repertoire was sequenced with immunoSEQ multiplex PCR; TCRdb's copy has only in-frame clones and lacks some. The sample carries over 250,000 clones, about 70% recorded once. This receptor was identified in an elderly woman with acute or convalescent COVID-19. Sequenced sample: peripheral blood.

Here the CDR3 reads CASSPLAQEKGSYEQYF. The CDR3 DNA is TGTGCCAGCAGCCCCCTAGCGCAGGAGAAGGGCTCCTACGAGCAGTACTTC. The chain employs TRBV3-1 (or the pseudogene TRBV3-2) and TRBJ2-7; a possible D gene is TRBD2 (6 bases). Trimming took off 4 bases at V and 0 bases at J, with 19 bases between the two ends. Germline CDR1 is LGHDT and CDR2 is YNNKEL (reference sequence). This CDR3 has 17 residues.